This entry lists 17 T cell receptor beta chains sequenced from one sample in a study of blood T cell repertoires in COVID-19. The method was immunoSEQ multiplex PCR; TCRdb's version includes in-frame clones alone and lacks a portion of them. The repertoire holds around 160,000 clones, with about four fifths as singletons. The sequenced material came from PBMCs or T cells enriched from blood (not recorded which). Receptor source: a woman in her forties or fifties who had been exposed to COVID-19.

This chain joins TRBV6-5 and TRBJ2-7; TRBD2 agrees at 11 bases. CDR3 length: 14 amino acids. The V segment lost 4 bases and the J segment 5 bases; nucleotides outside the gene matches: 4. The germline V gene encodes CDR1 MNHEY and CDR2 SVGAGI. The CDR3 sequence is CASSWGLAVDEQYF. CDR3 bases: TGTGCCAGCAGTTGGGGACTAGCGGTTGACGAGCAGTACTTC.

The chain couples TRBV7-2 to TRBJ2-7; TRBD2 is a possible D gene (7 bases). Germline V gene lookup returns CDR1 SGHTA and CDR2 FQGNSA. The CDR3 has 17 amino acids. The germline V and J ends were trimmed by 1 base and 2 bases, with 18 bases remaining between them. Here the CDR3 DNA reads TGTGCCAGCAGCTTAGTGACGGGCCGGGGGGCCCCCTACGAGCAGTACTTC. Residues: CASSLVTGRGAPYEQYF.

As for this clone: The junction and the germline gene differ at one end; a read error may be behind it. CDR3 region: CASSPPGGALYIF. CDR3 bases: TGTGCCAGCAGCCCGCCGGGAGGCGCCCTTTACATTTTC. The V and J genes are TRBV7-8 and TRBJ2-4; 7 positions agree with TRBD2. Germline V gene data show CDR1 as SGHVS and CDR2 as FQNEAQ. The CDR3 totals 13 residues.

V and J are TRBV3-1 (or the pseudogene TRBV3-2) and TRBJ2-1; TRBD2 agrees at 8 bases. V shed 4 bases, J shed 3 bases, and the junction held 5 bases outside the gene matches. CDR1 is LGHDT and CDR2 is YNNKEL in the germline V gene (reference sequence). The CDR3 has 15 residues. Written as DNA, the CDR3 is TGTGCCAGCAGCCGCACCGGGACTAGCTACAATGAGCAGTTCTTC. Residues: CASSRTGTSYNEQFF.

This rearrangement joins TRBV6-5 to TRBJ1-1, with 7 nucleotides matching TRBD1. From germline, CDR1 is MNHEY and CDR2 SVGAGI. CDR3 length equals 15 residues. The V segment lost 9 bases and the J segment 0 bases; nucleotides outside the gene matches: 10. This CDR3 is CASTHRQGLNTEAFF. CDR3 nucleotides: TGTGCCAGTACGCACAGACAGGGTCTGAACACTGAAGCTTTCTTT.

The chain links TRBV6-1 to TRBJ2-7; 7 bases align to TRBD1. This CDR3 contains 14 residues. J lost 1 base, V lost 5 bases, and 5 bases had no gene match. Germline V gene lookup returns CDR1 MNHNS and CDR2 SASEGT. The CDR3 DNA is TGTGCCAGCAGTTGGGACAGAATTTCCTACGAGCAGTACTTC. Residues: CASSWDRISYEQYF.

This chain joins TRBV7-2 and TRBJ1-1; 8 positions match TRBD1. This CDR3 spans 17 amino acids. Germline-derived CDR1 and CDR2 are SGHTA and FQGNSA. The J segment lost 3 bases and the V segment lost 0 bases, leaving 9 bases of the junction unmatched. The CDR3 DNA is TGTGCCAGCAGCTTAGCGAGGTCGGCAGGGGGCTACACTGAAGCTTTCTTT. Amino acids: CASSLARSAGGYTEAFF.

This clone was seen only once. The chain joins TRBV6-5 to TRBJ2-7; 8 bases are a match to TRBD2. V shed 6 bases, J shed 4 bases, and the junction held 11 bases outside the gene matches. The CDR3 covers 15 residues. CDR1 MNHEY and CDR2 SVGAGI come from the germline V gene. The CDR3 sequence: CASSQAGAGSYEQYF. CDR3 coding DNA: TGTGCCAGCAGCCAAGCGGGAGCCGGTTCATACGAGCAGTACTTC.

The chain combines TRBV19 with TRBJ1-1; 7 bases map to TRBD1. Germline lookup yields CDR1 LNHDA and CDR2 SQIVND (reference sequence). The CDR3 extends over 16 amino acids. V dropped 5 bases and J dropped 1; count of bases not matched to a gene: 10. The CDR3 DNA sequence: TGTGCCAGTAGTCCCCGGGACAGCTCCACGAACACTGAAGCTTTCTTT. This sequence encodes CASSPRDSSTNTEAFF.

This chain connects TRBV5-1 to TRBJ2-1; the match to TRBD2 covers 8 bases. The ends lost 4 bases at V and 8 bases at J; junction bases unmatched: 8. Germline loops: CDR1 SGHRS, CDR2 YFSETQ. This CDR3 has 14 amino acids. The CDR3 coding sequence is TGCGCCAGCAGCCCCGGGGTAGCGGGGTATGAGCAGTTCTTC. It codes for CASSPGVAGYEQFF.

The table lists this clone with a count of one. Here the CDR3 reads CASSVEQGATKNIQYF. CDR3 sequence (DNA): TGTGCCAGCAGTGTAGAACAGGGGGCTACCAAAAACATTCAGTACTTC. This chain connects TRBV2 to TRBJ2-4; 9 bases are a match to TRBD1. CDR1 SNHLY and CDR2 FYNNEI come from the germline V gene. V was clipped by 4 bases and J by 2 bases; unmatched bases: 6. The CDR3 loop spans 16 amino acids.

The chain combines TRBV5-4 with TRBJ2-2, with D possibly TRBD2 on 7 matching bases. Looked up from germline, CDR1 is SGHNT and CDR2 is YYREEE (reference sequence). Trimming took off 3 bases at V and 1 base at J, with 13 bases between the two ends. This CDR3 spans 16 amino acids. The CDR3 loop reads CASSWGQRGNTGELFF. The CDR3 DNA reads as TGTGCCAGCAGCTGGGGGCAGCGGGGGAACACCGGGGAGCTGTTTTTT.

This clone was seen only once. The V and J genes are TRBV9 and TRBJ1-1; TRBD1 aligns across 9 bases. Germline V gene data show CDR1 as SGDLS and CDR2 as YYNGEE. CDR3 length equals 12 residues. The V segment lost 3 bases and the J segment 7 bases; nucleotides outside the gene matches: 1. The CDR3 bases are TGTGCCAGCAGCGGGGGACAGGGTGAAGCTTTCTTT. It specifies CASSGGQGEAFF.

The V call is TRBV12-3 or TRBV12-4, the J call TRBJ2-3, with TRBD2 identical over 10 bases. V trimming: 5 bases; J trimming: 6 bases; junction bases outside the gene matches: 2. The CDR3 totals 13 residues. The CDR3 DNA sequence: TGTGCCAGCAGTAGCGGGAGGGCCGATACGCAGTATTTT. Amino acid sequence: CASSSGRADTQYF.

This clone appeared a few times. The chain has TRBV5-3 and TRBJ1-2, with 8 bases fitting TRBD1. TRBV5-3 carries the ORF label, with uncertain function. The V gene end was trimmed by 0 bases and the J gene end by 4 bases; junction bases not matched to a gene: 8. The CDR3 runs 16 residues. CDR3: CARSLVVSTGGYGYTF. CDR3 DNA sequence: TGTGCCAGAAGCTTGGTAGTGTCCACAGGGGGCTATGGCTACACCTTC.

As to this clone: The same CDR3 also results from other DNA sequences found in this sample. The V call is TRBV12-3 or TRBV12-4, the J call TRBJ1-4; unclear D gene. V shed 5 bases and J shed 4 bases, with 8 bases lying between them. The CDR3 totals 13 residues. As DNA, the CDR3 is TGTGCCAGCAGTCTGCAGGATAATGAAAAACTGTTTTTT. It translates to CASSLQDNEKLFF.

The chain links TRBV9 to TRBJ2-1; D is perhaps TRBD1 (6 bases). Germline V gene data show CDR1 as SGDLS and CDR2 as YYNGEE. The CDR3 is 15 amino acids. The V gene lost 3 bases and the J gene lost 7 bases, with 17 bases spanning the gap. In nucleotides, the CDR3 is TGTGCCAGCAGCGCCACCAGCGCCCAGGGGAATGAGCAGTTCTTC. Protein: CASSATSAQGNEQFF.